This entry concerns a single T cell receptor beta chain. What it binds is not known. Carried by the TCR beta cDNA libraries were unique molecular identifiers. There were roughly 1 to 11 million T cells, and about 500,000 cDNA molecules came from them. A single record per CDR3 protein comes from TCRdb applying MiXCR to the PCR reads. The sample holds hundreds of thousands of distinct CDR3 sequences; approximately 60% are singletons and the top ten take about 11%. The sample belongs to a study of post-analysis software for immune sequencing data. Study-wide context: Relapsing-remitting, secondary progressive and progressive-relapsing multiple sclerosis were all included among the disease courses. Whole-study findings and limits: Diversity measured as normalized Chao1 was significantly lower in multiple sclerosis patients than in controls.

The sequencing sample was made of blood. The source is a girl aged 2 to 10 with multiple sclerosis.

The CDR3: CASSFGDAYEQYF. Here the CDR3 DNA reads TGCGCCAGCAGCTTCGGGGATGCCTACGAGCAGTACTTC. The chain is built from TRBV5-1 and TRBJ2-7; TRBD2 might be the D (5 bases). The germline V gene has CDR1 SGHRS and CDR2 YFSETQ. Trimming shortened V by 2 bases and J by 2 bases, and 8 bases separated the two germline ends. The CDR3 has 13 residues.